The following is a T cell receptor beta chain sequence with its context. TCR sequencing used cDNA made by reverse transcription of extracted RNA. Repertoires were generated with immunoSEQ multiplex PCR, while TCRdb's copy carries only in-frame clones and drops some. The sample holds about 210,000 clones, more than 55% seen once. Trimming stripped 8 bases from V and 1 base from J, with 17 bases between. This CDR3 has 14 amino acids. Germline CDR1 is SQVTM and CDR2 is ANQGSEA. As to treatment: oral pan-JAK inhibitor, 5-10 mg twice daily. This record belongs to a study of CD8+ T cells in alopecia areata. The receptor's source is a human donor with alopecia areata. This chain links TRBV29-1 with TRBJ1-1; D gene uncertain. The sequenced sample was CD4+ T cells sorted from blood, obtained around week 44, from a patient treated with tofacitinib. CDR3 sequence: CSSWEPGGNTEAFF. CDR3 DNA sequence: TGCAGCTCATGGGAACCTGGCGGGAACACTGAAGCTTTCTTT.